Presented here are 3 T cell receptor beta chains from one specimen sequenced in a study of blood T cell repertoires in COVID-19. Sequencing was performed with immunoSEQ multiplex PCR; in TCRdb, only in-frame clones are kept and a portion is missing. The sample holds some 120,000 clones, around four fifths seen once. Sequenced sample: peripheral blood. These receptors all come from a human donor in a cohort sampled during active COVID-19.

This clone appeared once. V is TRBV3-1 (or the pseudogene TRBV3-2) and J is TRBJ2-4; TRBD2 agrees at 9 bases. This CDR3 has 14 amino acids. Germline V lookup: CDR1 LGHDT, CDR2 YNNKEL (reference sequence). V shed 5 bases, J shed 9 bases, and the junction held 8 bases outside the gene matches. The CDR3 sequence: CASSVERGVSIQYF. In nucleotides, the CDR3 is TGTGCCAGCAGCGTAGAGCGGGGGGTTAGCATTCAGTACTTC.

This clone was seen once. V usage is TRBV15 and J usage is TRBJ2-7; D call uncertain. V lost 0 bases and J lost 2, with 14 bases in between. The CDR3 has 16 amino acids. Germline-derived CDR1 and CDR2 are LNHNV and YYDKDF (reference sequence). In DNA form, the CDR3 reads TGTGCCACCAGCAGAGATTCTGGCCTTGTAACCTACGAGCAGTACTTC. Its translation is CATSRDSGLVTYEQYF.

The chain joins TRBV29-1 to TRBJ2-2; tentative D call: TRBD2 (5 bases). This CDR3 has 13 amino acids. V dropped 4 bases and J dropped 4 bases, with 10 bases sitting between them. Germline CDR1 is SQVTM and CDR2 is ANQGSEA. The CDR3 nucleotides are TGCAGCGTTGGTAGGGAGAGCACCGGGGAGCTGTTTTTT. Its protein product is CSVGRESTGELFF.